These T cell receptor beta chains were read from a single sample in a study of T cells in Graves' hyperthyroidism and ophthalmopathy. TCRdb re-called the multiplex PCR reads with MiXCR, one entry per CDR3 protein. Of 300,000 to 450,000 distinct CDR3 sequences listed, 15% to 19% were seen once; the top ten hold about a quarter. The sequenced sample consisted of blood. All receptors come from a woman aged 18-30 years with Graves' hyperthyroidism that later progressed to Graves' ophthalmopathy. Each CDR3 is given with its conserved first and last residue. The D gene is left open where the match is weak. Only some rows state a clone size, as once, few, many or a class for expanded clones.

v_gene: TRBV5-1
j_gene: TRBJ2-7
d_gene: .
abundance: many
CDR3aa: CASRSTTGVAEQYF
CDR3nt: TGCGCCAGCAGGAGCACAACGGGAGTCGCCGAGCAGTACTTC

v_gene: TRBV7-9
j_gene: TRBJ2-6
d_gene: .
abundance: once
CDR3aa: CARDNPTGANVLTF
CDR3nt: TGTGCCAGGGACAATCCAACTGGGGCCAACGTCCTGACTTTC

v_gene: TRBV20-1
j_gene: TRBJ1-4
d_gene: .
abundance: .
CDR3aa: CSAQLGGGRAEKLFF
CDR3nt: TGCAGTGCTCAGCTGGGAGGAGGGAGAGCTGAAAAACTGTTTTTT

v_gene: TRBV28
j_gene: TRBJ1-1
d_gene: .
abundance: many
CDR3aa: CASSRGGAPTEAFF
CDR3nt: TGTGCCAGCAGTCGCGGGGGGGCACCCACTGAAGCTTTCTTT

v_gene: TRBV7-2
j_gene: TRBJ2-3
d_gene: .
abundance: many
CDR3aa: CASSSGPGRSSTDTQYF
CDR3nt: TGTGCCAGCAGCTCCGGGCCGGGACGATCTAGCACAGATACGCAGTATTTT

v_gene: TRBV5-1
j_gene: TRBJ2-3
d_gene: .
abundance: many
CDR3aa: CASSLGTGNTQYF
CDR3nt: TGCGCCAGCAGCTTGGGTACTGGAAATACGCAGTATTTT

v_gene: TRBV20-1
j_gene: TRBJ1-1
d_gene: .
abundance: many
CDR3aa: CSAQTGGMNTEAFF
CDR3nt: TGCAGTGCCCAGACAGGCGGCATGAACACTGAAGCTTTCTTT

v_gene: TRBV12-3/TRBV12-4
j_gene: TRBJ1-3
d_gene: .
abundance: many
CDR3aa: CASSFARREVGGNTIYF
CDR3nt: TGTGCCAGCAGTTTCGCACGCAGGGAGGTTGGGGGAAACACCATATATTTT

v_gene: TRBV4-1
j_gene: TRBJ1-3
d_gene: .
abundance: few
CDR3aa: CASSQDWGGYSGNTIYF
CDR3nt: TGCGCCAGCAGCCAAGATTGGGGCGGCTACTCTGGAAACACCATATATTTT

v_gene: TRBV7-2
j_gene: TRBJ2-2
d_gene: .
abundance: .
CDR3aa: CASSLMDSLTGELFF
CDR3nt: TGTGCCAGCAGCCTAATGGACTCTCTCACCGGGGAGCTGTTTTTT

v_gene: TRBV2
j_gene: TRBJ1-4
d_gene: TRBD1
abundance: many
CDR3aa: CASSEDRTEKLFF
CDR3nt: TGTGCCAGCAGTGAGGACAGGACTGAAAAACTGTTTTTT

v_gene: TRBV9
j_gene: TRBJ2-3
d_gene: .
abundance: .
CDR3aa: CASSVDLFGDTQYF
CDR3nt: TGTGCCAGCAGCGTAGATTTATTTGGGGATACGCAGTATTTT

v_gene: TRBV7-6
j_gene: TRBJ2-1
d_gene: TRBD2
abundance: many
CDR3aa: CASSPTGGTSVNEQFF
CDR3nt: TGTGCCAGCAGCCCCACTGGTGGGACTAGCGTCAATGAGCAGTTCTTC

v_gene: TRBV11-2
j_gene: TRBJ2-5
d_gene: TRBD2
abundance: many
CDR3aa: CASSLVGGSGETQYF
CDR3nt: TGTGCCAGCAGCCTAGTCGGCGGGAGCGGTGAGACCCAGTACTTC

v_gene: TRBV13
j_gene: TRBJ2-7
d_gene: TRBD1
abundance: .
CDR3aa: CASSLEGSGTGSLEQYF
CDR3nt: TGTGCCAGCAGCCTAGAGGGATCCGGGACAGGGTCTTTAGAGCAGTACTTC

v_gene: TRBV30
j_gene: TRBJ2-2
d_gene: .
abundance: .
CDR3aa: CAWSVLGVYTTGELFF
CDR3nt: TGTGCCTGGAGTGTACTGGGGGTATACACAACCGGGGAGCTGTTTTTT

v_gene: TRBV4-3
j_gene: TRBJ1-6
d_gene: .
abundance: few
CDR3aa: CASSPRGISPLHF
CDR3nt: TGCGCCAGCAGCCCCAGAGGGATTTCACCCCTCCACTTT

v_gene: TRBV7-9
j_gene: TRBJ1-1
d_gene: .
abundance: many
CDR3aa: CASSLALGGSATEAFF
CDR3nt: TGTGCCAGCAGCTTAGCGCTCGGGGGGAGCGCCACTGAAGCTTTCTTT

v_gene: TRBV12-3/TRBV12-4
j_gene: TRBJ1-3
d_gene: TRBD1
abundance: .
CDR3aa: CASRGGGCSGNTIYF
CDR3nt: TGTGCCAGCAGGGGAGGGGGCTGCTCTGGAAACACCATATATTTT

v_gene: TRBV6-1
j_gene: TRBJ2-3
d_gene: TRBD2
abundance: .
CDR3aa: CASSEWSGREVDTQYF
CDR3nt: TGTGCCAGCAGTGAATGGAGCGGGAGGGAGGTAGATACGCAGTATTTT

v_gene: TRBV7-9
j_gene: TRBJ1-5
d_gene: .
abundance: few
CDR3aa: CASSRTVNQPQHF
CDR3nt: TGTGCCAGCAGCCGGACAGTCAATCAGCCCCAGCATTTT

v_gene: TRBV4-1
j_gene: TRBJ2-1
d_gene: TRBD2
abundance: few
CDR3aa: CASSPRGLAGDPKQFF
CDR3nt: TGCGCCAGCAGCCCAAGGGGATTAGCGGGAGACCCCAAGCAGTTCTTC

v_gene: TRBV5-4
j_gene: TRBJ2-2
d_gene: .
abundance: .
CDR3aa: CASSLEPTVRNTGELFF
CDR3nt: TGTGCCAGCAGCTTGGAACCGACAGTGAGGAACACCGGGGAGCTGTTTTTT